These T cell receptor beta chains were read from a single sample in a study of cytomegalovirus exposure and HLA in healthy donors. Generated by immunoSEQ multiplex PCR, the TCRdb table keeps only in-frame clones and is missing some. The sample yields about 250,000 clones, more than 75% seen once. The sample comprised PBMCs. The receptors originated from a young man in good health and CMV-seropositive. CDR3s include the opening cysteine and the closing phenylalanine or tryptophan. Each record gives: V gene, J gene, D gene, CDR3 length, clone size, CDR3 protein, CDR3 DNA. A D gene is named only where the DNA matches it firmly. The listing skips clone size in some rows; elsewhere it reads once, few, many or a size class.

v_gene: TRBV28
j_gene: TRBJ2-5
d_gene: TRBD1
len: 19
abundance: NA
CDR3aa: CASSPLFDTATGDQETQYF
CDR3nt: TGTGCCAGCAGTCCCCTCTTTGATACCGCGACAGGGGACCAAGAGACCCAGTACTTC

v_gene: TRBV2
j_gene: TRBJ1-1
d_gene: TRBD1
len: 13
abundance: NA
CDR3aa: CASSPGTGIGAFF
CDR3nt: TGTGCCAGCAGTCCCGGGACAGGGATTGGAGCTTTCTTT

v_gene: TRBV7-6
j_gene: TRBJ2-2
d_gene: NA
len: 14
abundance: NA
CDR3aa: CASSLQGSSGELFF
CDR3nt: TGTGCCAGCAGCCTCCAGGGCAGTTCCGGGGAGCTGTTTTTT

v_gene: TRBV5-1
j_gene: TRBJ1-3
d_gene: NA
len: 15
abundance: once
CDR3aa: CASSLTGMSGNTIYF
CDR3nt: TGCGCCAGCAGCTTGACAGGGATGTCAGGAAACACCATATATTTT

v_gene: TRBV30
j_gene: TRBJ1-4
d_gene: NA
len: 13
abundance: NA
CDR3aa: CAWSVMTPGWLFF
CDR3nt: TGTGCCTGGAGTGTAATGACCCCGGGATGGCTGTTTTTT

v_gene: TRBV5-1
j_gene: TRBJ1-1
d_gene: NA
len: 14
abundance: few
CDR3aa: CASSQRDSNTEAFF
CDR3nt: TGCGCCAGCAGCCAGAGAGATTCGAACACTGAAGCTTTCTTT

v_gene: TRBV11-2
j_gene: TRBJ2-7
d_gene: TRBD2
len: 15
abundance: NA
CDR3aa: CASSLASGRGNEQYF
CDR3nt: TGTGCCAGCAGCTTAGCCAGCGGGAGAGGCAACGAGCAGTACTTC

v_gene: TRBV9
j_gene: TRBJ1-2
d_gene: NA
len: 15
abundance: NA
CDR3aa: CASSVVEHRNYGYTF
CDR3nt: TGTGCCAGCAGCGTAGTGGAACACCGTAACTATGGCTACACCTTC

v_gene: TRBV29-1
j_gene: TRBJ1-1
d_gene: NA
len: 18
abundance: NA
CDR3aa: CSVDTLSYTFGGVTEAFF
CDR3nt: TGCAGCGTTGACACGTTATCCTATACATTCGGGGGGGTCACTGAAGCTTTCTTT

v_gene: TRBV6-1
j_gene: TRBJ2-2
d_gene: TRBD2
len: 14
abundance: NA
CDR3aa: CASRRTSGDGELFF
CDR3nt: TGTGCCAGCAGAAGGACTAGCGGGGACGGGGAGCTGTTTTTT

v_gene: TRBV7-8
j_gene: TRBJ2-7
d_gene: TRBD2
len: 16
abundance: NA
CDR3aa: CASSLLGSGLAGEQYF
CDR3nt: TGTGCCAGCAGCTTACTAGGGTCGGGACTAGCGGGAGAGCAGTACTTC

v_gene: TRBV10-3
j_gene: TRBJ2-7
d_gene: NA
len: 13
abundance: NA
CDR3aa: CAIRIQDSYEQYF
CDR3nt: TGTGCCATCAGAATCCAGGACTCCTACGAGCAGTACTTC

v_gene: TRBV6-5
j_gene: TRBJ1-1
d_gene: NA
len: 13
abundance: NA
CDR3aa: CASRNPHKTEAFF
CDR3nt: TGTGCCAGCAGAAACCCACACAAGACTGAAGCTTTCTTT

v_gene: TRBV2
j_gene: TRBJ1-4
d_gene: NA
len: 15
abundance: NA
CDR3aa: CASSEEGSFDEKLFF
CDR3nt: TGTGCCAGCAGTGAAGAGGGCAGTTTCGATGAAAAACTGTTTTTT

v_gene: TRBV5-4
j_gene: TRBJ2-6
d_gene: NA
len: 20
abundance: NA
CDR3aa: CASSSLVVRDRSSGANVLTF
CDR3nt: TGTGCCAGCAGCTCGTTGGTGGTTCGGGACCGCAGCTCTGGGGCCAACGTCCTGACTTTC

v_gene: TRBV29-1
j_gene: TRBJ1-1
d_gene: NA
len: 13
abundance: NA
CDR3aa: CSVELAAGNEAFF
CDR3nt: TGCAGCGTTGAACTAGCGGCAGGCAATGAAGCTTTCTTT

v_gene: TRBV9
j_gene: TRBJ1-3
d_gene: NA
len: 17
abundance: NA
CDR3aa: CASSETIGGRSGNTIYF
CDR3nt: TGTGCCAGCAGCGAAACTATCGGAGGGAGATCTGGAAACACCATATATTTT

v_gene: TRBV4-3
j_gene: TRBJ2-5
d_gene: TRBD2
len: 17
abundance: NA
CDR3aa: CASSQDLSSGRGKTQYF
CDR3nt: TGCGCCAGCAGCCAAGATCTCTCTAGCGGGAGAGGAAAGACCCAGTACTTC

v_gene: TRBV6-5
j_gene: TRBJ2-5
d_gene: NA
len: 15
abundance: NA
CDR3aa: CASSPYEGTRQTQYF
CDR3nt: TGTGCCAGCAGTCCGTACGAGGGTACCAGGCAGACCCAGTACTTC

v_gene: TRBV6-6
j_gene: TRBJ1-1
d_gene: TRBD1
len: 16
abundance: NA
CDR3aa: CASSYGGGGGQGEAFF
CDR3nt: TGTGCCAGCAGTTACGGAGGGGGAGGGGGACAGGGGGAAGCTTTCTTT

v_gene: TRBV5-6
j_gene: TRBJ1-1
d_gene: NA
len: 14
abundance: NA
CDR3aa: CASSPGQPSTEAFF
CDR3nt: TGTGCCAGCAGCCCAGGACAGCCATCCACTGAAGCTTTCTTT

v_gene: TRBV28
j_gene: TRBJ1-5
d_gene: NA
len: 14
abundance: NA
CDR3aa: CASSLPGSNQPQHF
CDR3nt: TGTGCCAGCAGTTTGCCCGGTAGCAATCAGCCCCAGCATTTT

v_gene: TRBV5-1
j_gene: TRBJ2-7
d_gene: TRBD1
len: 14
abundance: NA
CDR3aa: CASSLHRGSYEQYF
CDR3nt: TGCGCCAGCAGCTTGCACAGGGGTTCCTACGAGCAGTACTTC

v_gene: TRBV4-3
j_gene: TRBJ2-7
d_gene: TRBD2
len: 17
abundance: NA
CDR3aa: CASSQDLLAGVGYEQYF
CDR3nt: TGCGCCAGCAGCCAAGATCTTCTAGCGGGAGTCGGTTACGAGCAGTACTTC

v_gene: TRBV19
j_gene: TRBJ2-7
d_gene: TRBD1
len: 15
abundance: NA
CDR3aa: CASSIGDRGSYEQYF
CDR3nt: TGTGCCAGTAGTATCGGGGACAGGGGCTCCTACGAGCAGTACTTC

v_gene: TRBV11-2
j_gene: TRBJ2-2
d_gene: NA
len: 14
abundance: NA
CDR3aa: CASSFLRNTGELFF
CDR3nt: TGTGCCAGCAGCTTTTTGAGGAACACCGGGGAGCTGTTTTTT

v_gene: TRBV9
j_gene: TRBJ2-7
d_gene: TRBD2
len: 14
abundance: NA
CDR3aa: CASSVGLPPVGQYF
CDR3nt: TGTGCCAGCAGCGTGGGACTACCACCTGTGGGGCAGTACTTC

v_gene: TRBV5-1
j_gene: TRBJ1-1
d_gene: NA
len: 13
abundance: NA
CDR3aa: CASSLTGSTEAFF
CDR3nt: TGCGCCAGCAGCTTGACAGGAAGCACTGAAGCTTTCTTT

v_gene: TRBV7-6
j_gene: TRBJ1-3
d_gene: NA
len: 14
abundance: NA
CDR3aa: CASSLQGTGNTIYF
CDR3nt: TGTGCCAGCAGCTTACAGGGGACTGGAAACACCATATATTTT

v_gene: TRBV5-6
j_gene: TRBJ1-2
d_gene: NA
len: 16
abundance: NA
CDR3aa: CASSQSQTGRIYGYTF
CDR3nt: TGTGCCAGCAGCCAAAGCCAAACGGGGCGCATCTATGGCTACACCTTC

v_gene: TRBV10-2
j_gene: TRBJ2-1
d_gene: NA
len: 12
abundance: NA
CDR3aa: CASSETYNEQFF
CDR3nt: TGCGCCAGCAGTGAGACGTACAATGAGCAGTTCTTC

v_gene: TRBV5-6
j_gene: TRBJ1-1
d_gene: NA
len: 17
abundance: NA
CDR3aa: CASSLAQTGTPNTEAFF
CDR3nt: TGTGCCAGCAGCTTGGCTCAGACTGGCACCCCAAACACTGAAGCTTTCTTT

v_gene: TRBV7-9
j_gene: TRBJ1-2
d_gene: TRBD1
len: 15
abundance: NA
CDR3aa: CASSSTTGGHYGYTF
CDR3nt: TGTGCCAGCAGCTCCACCACAGGGGGCCACTATGGCTACACCTTC

v_gene: TRBV9
j_gene: TRBJ2-1
d_gene: TRBD2
len: 17
abundance: NA
CDR3aa: CASSVGRTSGDYNEQFF
CDR3nt: TGTGCCAGCAGCGTAGGACGGACTAGCGGGGACTACAATGAGCAGTTCTTC

v_gene: TRBV19
j_gene: TRBJ2-1
d_gene: TRBD2
len: 15
abundance: NA
CDR3aa: CASISSSGRVGEQFF
CDR3nt: TGTGCCAGTATTTCGTCTAGCGGGAGAGTGGGCGAGCAGTTCTTC

v_gene: TRBV5-4
j_gene: TRBJ2-7
d_gene: NA
len: 14
abundance: NA
CDR3aa: CASSLQGVSHEQYF
CDR3nt: TGTGCCAGCAGTTTACAGGGAGTCTCCCACGAGCAGTACTTC

v_gene: TRBV7-9
j_gene: TRBJ1-2
d_gene: NA
len: 15
abundance: once
CDR3aa: CASSLEEGRGYGYTF
CDR3nt: TGTGCCAGCAGCTTAGAGGAGGGCCGGGGCTATGGCTACACCTTC

v_gene: TRBV5-5
j_gene: TRBJ1-3
d_gene: NA
len: 14
abundance: NA
CDR3aa: CASSLVGSGNTIYF
CDR3nt: TGTGCCAGCAGCTTGGTTGGCAGCGGAAACACCATATATTTT

v_gene: TRBV9
j_gene: TRBJ2-3
d_gene: NA
len: 14
abundance: NA
CDR3aa: CASSVVGITDTQYF
CDR3nt: TGTGCCAGCAGCGTAGTAGGGATCACAGATACGCAGTATTTT

v_gene: TRBV27
j_gene: TRBJ2-7
d_gene: TRBD1
len: 18
abundance: once
CDR3aa: CASSPQTPGTGSSYEQYF
CDR3nt: TGTGCCAGCAGCCCCCAAACACCCGGGACAGGGAGCTCCTACGAGCAGTACTTC

v_gene: TRBV5-1
j_gene: TRBJ2-1
d_gene: NA
len: 17
abundance: NA
CDR3aa: CASSWDPSFSSYNEQFF
CDR3nt: TGCGCCAGCAGTTGGGACCCAAGCTTCAGCTCCTACAATGAGCAGTTCTTC

v_gene: TRBV2
j_gene: TRBJ1-1
d_gene: NA
len: 14
abundance: NA
CDR3aa: CASSRGGLGTEAFF
CDR3nt: TGTGCCAGCTCCAGAGGGGGATTGGGCACTGAAGCTTTCTTT

v_gene: TRBV30
j_gene: TRBJ2-1
d_gene: NA
len: 11
abundance: NA
CDR3aa: CAWSWANEQFF
CDR3nt: TGTGCCTGGAGTTGGGCCAATGAGCAGTTCTTC

v_gene: TRBV29-1
j_gene: TRBJ2-1
d_gene: NA
len: 10
abundance: once
CDR3aa: CSAGDNEQFF
CDR3nt: TGCAGCGCCGGGGACAATGAGCAGTTCTTC

v_gene: TRBV10-3
j_gene: TRBJ2-7
d_gene: TRBD2
len: 13
abundance: once
CDR3aa: CAISVSGSYEQYF
CDR3nt: TGTGCCATCAGTGTTAGCGGGAGCTACGAGCAGTACTTC

v_gene: TRBV5-6
j_gene: TRBJ2-2
d_gene: NA
len: 15
abundance: NA
CDR3aa: CASSLVQGTTGELFF
CDR3nt: TGTGCCAGCAGCTTGGTCCAGGGAACGACCGGGGAGCTGTTTTTT

v_gene: TRBV27
j_gene: TRBJ2-3
d_gene: NA
len: 13
abundance: NA
CDR3aa: CASSRGSTDTQYF
CDR3nt: TGTGCCAGCAGTCGCGGGAGCACAGATACGCAGTATTTT

v_gene: TRBV6-5
j_gene: TRBJ1-1
d_gene: NA
len: 9
abundance: NA
CDR3aa: CAQDTEAFF
CDR3nt: TGTGCTCAAGACACTGAAGCTTTCTTT

v_gene: TRBV7-6
j_gene: TRBJ1-1
d_gene: NA
len: 12
abundance: NA
CDR3aa: CATAGQLGEAFF
CDR3nt: TGTGCCACCGCAGGTCAACTGGGTGAAGCTTTCTTT

v_gene: TRBV2
j_gene: TRBJ1-3
d_gene: NA
len: 12
abundance: NA
CDR3aa: CASSEEGRTIYF
CDR3nt: TGTGCCAGCAGTGAAGAGGGGCGCACCATATATTTT

v_gene: TRBV28
j_gene: TRBJ1-1
d_gene: NA
len: 13
abundance: NA
CDR3aa: CASSSYRVTEAFF
CDR3nt: TGTGCCAGCAGTTCATACAGGGTCACTGAAGCTTTCTTT

v_gene: TRBV5-4
j_gene: TRBJ1-1
d_gene: TRBD1
len: 14
abundance: NA
CDR3aa: CASSPTGQGTEAFF
CDR3nt: TGTGCCAGCAGCCCCACGGGACAGGGAACTGAAGCTTTCTTT

v_gene: TRBV27
j_gene: TRBJ2-6
d_gene: NA
len: 17
abundance: NA
CDR3aa: CASSSLDSDSGANVLTF
CDR3nt: TGTGCCAGCAGTTCCCTCGACTCAGACTCTGGGGCCAACGTCCTGACTTTC

v_gene: TRBV28
j_gene: TRBJ2-1
d_gene: NA
len: 12
abundance: few
CDR3aa: CASSLAYNEQFF
CDR3nt: TGTGCCAGCAGTTTAGCGTACAATGAGCAGTTCTTC

v_gene: TRBV19
j_gene: TRBJ2-7
d_gene: TRBD2
len: 15
abundance: NA
CDR3aa: CASSIGGGRAYEQYF
CDR3nt: TGTGCCAGTAGTATCGGAGGCGGGAGGGCCTACGAGCAGTACTTC